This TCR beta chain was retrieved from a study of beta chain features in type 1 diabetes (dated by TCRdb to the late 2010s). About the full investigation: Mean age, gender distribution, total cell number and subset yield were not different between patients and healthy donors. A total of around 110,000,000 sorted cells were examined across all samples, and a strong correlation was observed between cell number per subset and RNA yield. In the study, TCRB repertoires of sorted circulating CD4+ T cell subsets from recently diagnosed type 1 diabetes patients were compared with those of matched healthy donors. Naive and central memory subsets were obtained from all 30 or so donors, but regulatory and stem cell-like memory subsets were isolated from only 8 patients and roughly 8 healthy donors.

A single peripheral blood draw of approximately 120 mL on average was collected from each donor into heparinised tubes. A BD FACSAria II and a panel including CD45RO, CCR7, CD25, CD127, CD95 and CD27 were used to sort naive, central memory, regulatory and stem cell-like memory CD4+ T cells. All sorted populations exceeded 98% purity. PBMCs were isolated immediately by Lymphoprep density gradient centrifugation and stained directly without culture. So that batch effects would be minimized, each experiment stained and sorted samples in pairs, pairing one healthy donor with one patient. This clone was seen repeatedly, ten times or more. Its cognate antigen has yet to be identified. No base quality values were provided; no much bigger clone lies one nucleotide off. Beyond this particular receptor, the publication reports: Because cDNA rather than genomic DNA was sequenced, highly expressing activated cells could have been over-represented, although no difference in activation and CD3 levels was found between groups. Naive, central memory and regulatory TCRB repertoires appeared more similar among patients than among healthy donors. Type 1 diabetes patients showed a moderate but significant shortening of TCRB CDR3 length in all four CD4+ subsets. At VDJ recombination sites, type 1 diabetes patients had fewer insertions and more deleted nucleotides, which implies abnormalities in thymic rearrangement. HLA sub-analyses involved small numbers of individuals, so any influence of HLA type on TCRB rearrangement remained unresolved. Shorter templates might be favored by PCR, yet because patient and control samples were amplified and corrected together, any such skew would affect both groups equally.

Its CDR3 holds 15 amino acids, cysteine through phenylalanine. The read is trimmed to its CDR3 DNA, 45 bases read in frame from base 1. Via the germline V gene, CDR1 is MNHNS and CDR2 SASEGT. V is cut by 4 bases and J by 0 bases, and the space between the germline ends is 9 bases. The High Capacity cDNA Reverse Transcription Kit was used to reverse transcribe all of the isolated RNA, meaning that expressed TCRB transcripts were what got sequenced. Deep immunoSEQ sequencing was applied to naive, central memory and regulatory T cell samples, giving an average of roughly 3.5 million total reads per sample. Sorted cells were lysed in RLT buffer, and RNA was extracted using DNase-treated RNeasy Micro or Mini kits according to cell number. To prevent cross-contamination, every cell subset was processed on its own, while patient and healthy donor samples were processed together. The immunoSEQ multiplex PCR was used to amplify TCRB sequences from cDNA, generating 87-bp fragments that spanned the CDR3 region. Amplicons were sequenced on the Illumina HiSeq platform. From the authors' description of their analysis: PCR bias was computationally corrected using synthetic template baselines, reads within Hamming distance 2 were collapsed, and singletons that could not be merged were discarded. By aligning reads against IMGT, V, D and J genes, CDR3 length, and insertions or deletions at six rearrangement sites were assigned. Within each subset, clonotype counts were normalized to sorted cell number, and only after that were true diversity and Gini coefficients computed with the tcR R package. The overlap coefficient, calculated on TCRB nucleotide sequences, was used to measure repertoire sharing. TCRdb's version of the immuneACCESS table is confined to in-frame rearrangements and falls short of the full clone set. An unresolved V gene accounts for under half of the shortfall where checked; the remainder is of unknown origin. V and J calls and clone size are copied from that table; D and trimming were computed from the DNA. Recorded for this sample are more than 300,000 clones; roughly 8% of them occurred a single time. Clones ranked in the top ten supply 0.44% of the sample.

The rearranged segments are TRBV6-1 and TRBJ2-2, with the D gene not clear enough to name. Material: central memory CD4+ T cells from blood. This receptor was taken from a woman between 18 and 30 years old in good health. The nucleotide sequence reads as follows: TGTGCCAGCAGTGGAGAGGTGGCGAACACCGGGGAGCTGTTTTTT. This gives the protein CASSGEVANTGELFF.